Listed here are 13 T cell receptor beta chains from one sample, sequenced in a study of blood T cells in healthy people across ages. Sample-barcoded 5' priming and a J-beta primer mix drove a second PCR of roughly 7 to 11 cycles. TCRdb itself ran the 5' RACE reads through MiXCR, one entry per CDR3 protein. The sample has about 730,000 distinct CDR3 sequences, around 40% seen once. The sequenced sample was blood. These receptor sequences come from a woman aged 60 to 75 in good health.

The DNA for the CDR3 is TGCAGTGCTAGACCGGGACAGCTTTACGGGGTGTACAATGAGCAGTTCTTC. Its protein is CSARPGQLYGVYNEQFF. This rearrangement joins TRBV20-1 to TRBJ2-1; 7 bases agree with TRBD1. The CDR3 consists of 17 residues. Germline CDR1 reads DFQATT; CDR2 reads SNEGSKA (reference sequence). Trimming took 2 bases from V and 4 from J; bases not matched to a gene: 14.

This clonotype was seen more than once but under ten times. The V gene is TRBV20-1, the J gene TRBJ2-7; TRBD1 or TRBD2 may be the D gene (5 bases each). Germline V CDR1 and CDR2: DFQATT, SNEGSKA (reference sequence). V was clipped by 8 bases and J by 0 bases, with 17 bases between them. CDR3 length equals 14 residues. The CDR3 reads CSPIRGAGSYEQYF. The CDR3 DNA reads TGCAGTCCTATTAGGGGAGCTGGCTCCTACGAGCAGTACTTC.

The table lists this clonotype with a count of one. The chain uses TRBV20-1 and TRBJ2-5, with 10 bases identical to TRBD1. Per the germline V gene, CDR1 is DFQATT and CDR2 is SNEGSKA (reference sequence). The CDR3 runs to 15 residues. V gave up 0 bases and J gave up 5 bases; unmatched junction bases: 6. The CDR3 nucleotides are TGCAGTGCTAGAGATGGGACAGGGGTTTGGGAGACCCAGTACTTC. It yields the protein CSARDGTGVWETQYF.

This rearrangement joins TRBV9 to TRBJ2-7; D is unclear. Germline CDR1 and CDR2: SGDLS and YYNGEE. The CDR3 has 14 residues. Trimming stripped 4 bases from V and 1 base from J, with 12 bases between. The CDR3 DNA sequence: TGTGCCAGCAGCTTCGGGCGAGGATCCTACGAGCAGTACTTC. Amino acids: CASSFGRGSYEQYF.

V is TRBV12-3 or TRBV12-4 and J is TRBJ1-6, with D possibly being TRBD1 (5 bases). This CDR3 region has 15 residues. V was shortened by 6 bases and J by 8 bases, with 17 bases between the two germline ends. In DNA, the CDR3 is TGTGCCAGCAGCTCACAGGACCCACGAGATTCACCCCTCCACTTT. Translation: CASSSQDPRDSPLHF.

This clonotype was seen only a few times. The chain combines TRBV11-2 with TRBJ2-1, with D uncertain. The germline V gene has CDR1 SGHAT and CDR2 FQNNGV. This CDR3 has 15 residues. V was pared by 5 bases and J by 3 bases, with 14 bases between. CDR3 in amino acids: CASSPTPGSYNEQFF. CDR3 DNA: TGTGCCAGCAGCCCAACCCCCGGCAGCTACAATGAGCAGTTCTTC. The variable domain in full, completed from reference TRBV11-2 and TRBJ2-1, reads EAGVAQSPRYKIIEKRQSVAFWCNPISGHATLYWYQQILGQGPKLLIQFQNNGVVDDSQLPKDRFSAERLKGVDSTLKIQPAKLEDSAVYLCASSPTPGSYNEQFFGPGTRLTVL.

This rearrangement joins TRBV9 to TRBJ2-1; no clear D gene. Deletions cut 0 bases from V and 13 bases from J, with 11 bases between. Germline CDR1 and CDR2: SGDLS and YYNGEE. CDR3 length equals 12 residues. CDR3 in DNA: TGTGCCAGCAGCGTAGAGGTAGAGACCCAGTTCTTC. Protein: CASSVEVETQFF.

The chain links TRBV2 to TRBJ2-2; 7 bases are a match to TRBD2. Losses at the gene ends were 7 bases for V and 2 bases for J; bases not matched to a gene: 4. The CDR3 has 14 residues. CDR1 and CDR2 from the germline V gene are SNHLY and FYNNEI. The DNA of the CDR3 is TGTGCCAGCATAAGCGGGGCCAACACCGGGGAGCTGTTTTTT. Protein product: CASISGANTGELFF.

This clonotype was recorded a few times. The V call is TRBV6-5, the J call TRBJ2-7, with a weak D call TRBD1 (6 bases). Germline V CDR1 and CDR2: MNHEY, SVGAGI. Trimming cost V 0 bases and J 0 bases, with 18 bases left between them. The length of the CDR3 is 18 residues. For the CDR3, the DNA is TGTGCCAGCAGTTACTCGGGGGCGTCGAGCGTGAACTCCTACGAGCAGTACTTC. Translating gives CASSYSGASSVNSYEQYF.

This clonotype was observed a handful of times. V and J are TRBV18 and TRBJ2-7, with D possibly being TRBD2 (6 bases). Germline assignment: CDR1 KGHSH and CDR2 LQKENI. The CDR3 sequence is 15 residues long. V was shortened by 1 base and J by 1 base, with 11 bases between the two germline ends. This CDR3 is CASSPRTGASYEQYF. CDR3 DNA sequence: TGTGCCAGCTCACCACGTACGGGAGCGTCCTACGAGCAGTACTTC.

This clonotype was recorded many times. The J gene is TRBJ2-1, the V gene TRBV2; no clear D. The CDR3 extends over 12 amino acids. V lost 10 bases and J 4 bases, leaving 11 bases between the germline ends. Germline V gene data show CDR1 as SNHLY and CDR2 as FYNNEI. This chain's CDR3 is CAITRLYNEQFF. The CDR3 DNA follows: TGTGCCATAACCAGGCTTTACAATGAGCAGTTCTTC.

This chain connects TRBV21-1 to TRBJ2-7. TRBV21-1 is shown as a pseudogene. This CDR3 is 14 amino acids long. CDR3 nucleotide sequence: TGTGCCAGCAGCAAAGGACAGAGCTCCTACGAGCAGTACTTC. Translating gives CASSKGQSSYEQYF.

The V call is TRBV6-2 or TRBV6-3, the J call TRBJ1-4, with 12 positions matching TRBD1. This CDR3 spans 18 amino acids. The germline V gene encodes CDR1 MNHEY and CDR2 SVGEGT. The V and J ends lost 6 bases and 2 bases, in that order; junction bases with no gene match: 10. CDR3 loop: CASSRDRDRGLTNEKLFF. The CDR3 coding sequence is TGTGCCAGCAGCCGAGACCGGGACAGGGGGCTCACTAATGAAAAACTGTTTTTT.